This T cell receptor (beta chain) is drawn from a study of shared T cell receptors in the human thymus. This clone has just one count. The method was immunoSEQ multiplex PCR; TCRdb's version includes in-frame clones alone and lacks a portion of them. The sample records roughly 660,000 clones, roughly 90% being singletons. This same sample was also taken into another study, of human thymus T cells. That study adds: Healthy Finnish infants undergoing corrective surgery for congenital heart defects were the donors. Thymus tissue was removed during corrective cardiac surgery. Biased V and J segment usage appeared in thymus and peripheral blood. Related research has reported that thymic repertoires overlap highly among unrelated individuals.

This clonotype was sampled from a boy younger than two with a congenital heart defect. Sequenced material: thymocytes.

CDR3 amino acids: CASSLGLAGQETQYF. The CDR3 bases are TGCGCCAGCAGCTTAGGACTAGCGGGGCAAGAGACCCAGTACTTC. The chain uses TRBV5-1 and TRBJ2-5, with 12 bases that match TRBD2. CDR3 length: 15 amino acids. The germline V gene has CDR1 SGHRS and CDR2 YFSETQ. V lost 2 bases and J lost 2; bases outside the gene matches: 1.